These 2 T cell receptor beta chains were all obtained from the same sample, sequenced in a study of Tregs in tolerant kidney transplant recipients. After roughly six days with irradiated graft donor PBMCs, CFSE-labeled recipient PBMCs were FACS-sorted. Assay used: immunoSEQ multiplex PCR; TCRdb lists only in-frame clones, some missing. The data contain 15,000 or so clones, 45% to 55% of them singletons. No antigen has been assigned to these receptors. Sequenced material: CD4+ T cells from blood cultured with allogeneic cells, taken before the transplant. Receptors were obtained from a human patient who received a combined kidney and bone marrow transplant.

This clone was found a few times. CDR3 sequence: CASSLWGGDYGYTF. In nucleotides, the CDR3 is TGTGCCAGCAGCTTATGGGGGGGCGATTATGGCTACACCTTC. The V call is TRBV7-2, the J call TRBJ1-2; tentative D call: TRBD1 (6 bases). Germline assignment: CDR1 SGHTA and CDR2 FQGNSA. The CDR3 is made up of 14 amino acids. V lost 2 bases and J lost 5, with 12 bases in between.

The chain uses TRBV18 and TRBJ1-2; 7 nucleotides match TRBD1. Germline CDR1 KGHSH, CDR2 LQKENI. CDR3 length: 16 amino acids. The J segment lost 2 bases and the V segment lost 2 bases, leaving 8 bases of the junction unmatched. This chain's CDR3 is CASSPNTGAQNYGYTF. The CDR3 DNA reads TGTGCCAGCTCACCAAATACAGGGGCGCAAAACTATGGCTACACCTTC.